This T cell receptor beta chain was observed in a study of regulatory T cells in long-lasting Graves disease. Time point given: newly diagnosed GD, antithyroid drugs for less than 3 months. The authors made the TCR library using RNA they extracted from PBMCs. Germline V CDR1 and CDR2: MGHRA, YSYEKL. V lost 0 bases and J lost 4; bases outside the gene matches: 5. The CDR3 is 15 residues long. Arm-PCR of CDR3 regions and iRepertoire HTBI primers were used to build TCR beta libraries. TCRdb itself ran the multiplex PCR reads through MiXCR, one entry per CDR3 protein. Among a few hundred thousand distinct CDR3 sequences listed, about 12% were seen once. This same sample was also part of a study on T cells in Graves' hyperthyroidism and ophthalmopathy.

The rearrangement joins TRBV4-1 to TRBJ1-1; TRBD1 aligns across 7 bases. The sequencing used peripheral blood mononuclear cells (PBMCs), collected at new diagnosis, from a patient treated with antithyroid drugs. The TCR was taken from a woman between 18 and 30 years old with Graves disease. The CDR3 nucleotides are TGCGCCAGCAGCCAAGATAGGGGGCTAAGCACTGAAGCTTTCTTT. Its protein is CASSQDRGLSTEAFF.